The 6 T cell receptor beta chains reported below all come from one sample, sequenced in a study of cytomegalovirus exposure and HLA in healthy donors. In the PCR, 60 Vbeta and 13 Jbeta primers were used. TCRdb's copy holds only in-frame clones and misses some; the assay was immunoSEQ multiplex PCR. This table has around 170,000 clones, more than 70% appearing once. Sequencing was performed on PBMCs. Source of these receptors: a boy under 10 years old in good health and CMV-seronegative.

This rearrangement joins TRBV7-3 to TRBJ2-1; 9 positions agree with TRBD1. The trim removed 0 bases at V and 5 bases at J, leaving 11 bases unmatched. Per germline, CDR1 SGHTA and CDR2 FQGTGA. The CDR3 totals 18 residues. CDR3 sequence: CASSLTGEGGQGHNEQFF. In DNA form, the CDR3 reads TGTGCCAGCAGCTTAACGGGCGAGGGCGGACAGGGGCACAATGAGCAGTTCTTC.

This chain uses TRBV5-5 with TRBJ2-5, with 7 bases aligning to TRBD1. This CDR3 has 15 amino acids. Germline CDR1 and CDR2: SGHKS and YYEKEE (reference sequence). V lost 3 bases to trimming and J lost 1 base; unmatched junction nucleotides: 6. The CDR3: CASSSRQGGQETQYF. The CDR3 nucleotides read TGTGCCAGCAGCTCAAGACAGGGTGGCCAAGAGACCCAGTACTTC.

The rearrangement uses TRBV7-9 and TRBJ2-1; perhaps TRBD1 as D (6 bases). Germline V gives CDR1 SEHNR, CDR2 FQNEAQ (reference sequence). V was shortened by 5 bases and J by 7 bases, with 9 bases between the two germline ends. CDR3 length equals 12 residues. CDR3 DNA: TGTGCCAGCAGCCCCACAGGGAATGAGCAGTTCTTC. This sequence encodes CASSPTGNEQFF.

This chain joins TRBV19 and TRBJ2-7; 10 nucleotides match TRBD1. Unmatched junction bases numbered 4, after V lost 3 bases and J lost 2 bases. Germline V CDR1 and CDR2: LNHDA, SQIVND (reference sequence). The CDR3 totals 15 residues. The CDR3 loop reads CASSIGGQGPYEQYF. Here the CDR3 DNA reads TGTGCCAGTAGTATTGGGGGACAGGGGCCCTACGAGCAGTACTTC.

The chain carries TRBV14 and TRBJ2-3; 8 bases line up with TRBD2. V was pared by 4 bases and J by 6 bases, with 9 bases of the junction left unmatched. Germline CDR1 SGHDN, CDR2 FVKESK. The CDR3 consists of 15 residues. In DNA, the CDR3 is TGTGCCAGCAGCCTCGGGGCTAGCGGGCAGGATACGCAGTATTTT. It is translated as CASSLGASGQDTQYF.

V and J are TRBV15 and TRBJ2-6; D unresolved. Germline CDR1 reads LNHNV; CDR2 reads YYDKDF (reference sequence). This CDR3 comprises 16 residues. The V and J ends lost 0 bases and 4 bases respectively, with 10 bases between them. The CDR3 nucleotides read TGTGCCACCAGCAGAGACAGTTCCTCGGGGGCCAACGTCCTGACTTTC. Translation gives CATSRDSSSGANVLTF.